These 28 T cell receptor beta chains share one sample of origin, sequenced in a study of regulatory T cells in long-lasting Graves disease (dated by TCRdb to about 2021). The label giving this sample's time point can be read as: newly diagnosed GD, antithyroid drugs for less than 3 months. RNA was extracted from PBMCs in TRIzol for both TCR sequencing and RNA sequencing. The method was multiplex PCR. For sequencing, an Illumina HiSeq 4000 was employed. iRepertoire HTBI primers and Arm-PCR amplification of CDR3 regions were used to construct TCR beta libraries. The raw public reads went through TCRdb reprocessing: fastp at Q25, MiXCR clone calling, in-frame beta chains kept. Rows with one shared CDR3 protein collapse into an entry with the most common genes and DNA. The table for this sample lists under 450,000 distinct CDR3 sequences; around 15% of them were counted only once. The ten biggest clones cover around 20% of the sample.

These data also featured in a second study, about T cells in Graves' hyperthyroidism and ophthalmopathy.

The sample here was peripheral blood mononuclear cells (PBMCs), taken at new diagnosis, from a patient treated with antithyroid drugs. All receptors derive from a young woman with Graves disease. Donor details come from another sample of the same person, matched by shared clones.

This clonotype was observed at least ten times. This chain joins TRBV2 and TRBJ2-1; tentative D call: TRBD2 (5 bases). V was clipped by 8 bases and J by 9 bases, with 17 bases between them. Germline V gives CDR1 SNHLY, CDR2 FYNNEI. This CDR3 comprises 13 residues. CDR3 DNA sequence: TGTGCCAGCCGAGGGTCAGGCTCCTTTGAGCAGTTCTTC. It codes for CASRGSGSFEQFF.

This chain uses TRBV7-9 with TRBJ1-2, with D unresolved. The CDR3 contains 14 residues. The V and J ends lost 5 bases and 5 bases respectively, with 15 bases between them. The germline V gene has CDR1 SEHNR and CDR2 FQNEAQ (reference sequence). The CDR3 coding sequence is TGTGCCAGCAGCCCCGTTGCGGAAAATTATGGCTACACCTTC. Residues: CASSPVAENYGYTF.

This clonotype was found many times. The genes are TRBV6-1 and TRBJ1-3; D is unclear. This CDR3 contains 14 residues. Germline values: CDR1 MNHNS, CDR2 SASEGT. V was trimmed by 3 bases and J by 3 bases, leaving 9 bases between them. The CDR3 loop is CASSDRRVGNTIYF. In DNA, the CDR3 is TGTGCCAGCAGTGACCGTAGGGTTGGAAACACCATATATTTT.

This clonotype was recorded only once. Since a much larger clone is just one base distant, this may be a read error. The genes are TRBV20-1 and TRBJ1-1; 7 nucleotides align to TRBD1. There are 15 residues in the CDR3. CDR1 and CDR2 from the germline V gene are DFQATT and SNEGSKA (reference sequence). The CDR3 region is CSAAPLQGRNTQAFF. Written as DNA, the CDR3 is TGCAGTGCTGCTCCCTTACAGGGGAGGAACACTCAAGCTTTCTTT.

As regards this clonotype: Because the CDR3's place on the DNA is in doubt, the DNA is left out and the CDR3 is given as listed by TCRdb. The chain joins TRBV9 to TRBJ2-1; TRBD1 reflects the table's D call only, with no check against the DNA. Germline-derived CDR1 and CDR2 are SGDLS and YYNGEE. The CDR3 contains 22 residues when both ends are counted. This chain's CDR3 is CASSIYLCSVEGTGVYYNEQFF.

This clonotype was seen many times. V gene TRBV11-2 combines with J gene TRBJ2-7, with 12 bases matching TRBD2. The CDR3 has 15 residues. The germline V gene has CDR1 SGHAT and CDR2 FQNNGV. V dropped 1 base and J dropped 9; count of bases not matched to a gene: 7. The CDR3 loop is CASSLGSSGRAGQYF. The CDR3 DNA follows: TGTGCCAGCAGCTTAGGATCTAGCGGGAGGGCCGGGCAGTACTTC.

This clonotype was detected ten times or more. CDR3 loop: CASSQVEGITEAFF. In DNA form, the CDR3 reads TGTGCCAGCAGCCAAGTTGAGGGGATCACTGAAGCTTTCTTT. The chain joins TRBV3-1 to TRBJ1-1, with D perhaps matching TRBD1 (5 bases). Germline CDR1 is LGHDT and CDR2 is YNNKEL (reference sequence). The V end was cut by 1 base, the J end by 4 bases, with 10 bases between. The CDR3 covers 14 residues.

This clonotype was detected many times. The chain joins TRBV5-1 to TRBJ2-1; D is perhaps TRBD2 (6 bases). Germline CDR1 reads SGHRS; CDR2 reads YFSETQ. Trimming took 1 base from V and 8 from J, leaving 19 bases between them. The CDR3 consists of 16 residues. In nucleotides, the CDR3 is TGCGCCAGCAGCTTGAGGAGGGACCCCAACCGGCATGAGCAGTTCTTC. Protein: CASSLRRDPNRHEQFF.

This clonotype was seen ten or more times. A read error may be the cause here, since a much bigger clone is one base away. DNA for the CDR3: TGTGCCAGCAGCCAAGATAAGGACACTGAAGCTTTCTTT. This codes for CASSQDKDTEAFF. The chain carries TRBV3-1 and TRBJ1-1; unclear D gene. Germline V gene lookup returns CDR1 LGHDT and CDR2 YNNKEL (reference sequence). The ends were cut back, 0 bases at V and 3 bases at J, with 5 bases in the middle. The CDR3 runs 13 residues.

This clonotype was seen repeatedly, ten times or more. V is TRBV7-2 and J is TRBJ2-1; D gene uncertain. Trimming removed 3 bases from V and 7 bases from J, with 7 bases in between. Germline V gene lookup returns CDR1 SGHTA and CDR2 FQGNSA. This CDR3 region has 12 residues. This CDR3 reads CASSFSFNEQFF. The CDR3 DNA is TGTGCCAGCAGCTTCAGCTTTAATGAGCAGTTCTTC.

V and J are TRBV4-1 and TRBJ2-3, with D hard to call. CDR3 size: 16 residues. Germline V gene data show CDR1 as MGHRA and CDR2 as YSYEKL. The V end lost 1 base, the J end lost 2 bases, and 13 bases lay between the germline ends. The chain's CDR3 is CASSQAPGLNTDTQYF. The CDR3 bases are TGCGCCAGCAGCCAAGCTCCCGGCCTTAACACAGATACGCAGTATTTT.

The table lists this clonotype with many counts. The V call is TRBV7-8, the J call TRBJ2-1, with 9 bases lining up with TRBD2. V was clipped by 0 bases and J by 7 bases; unmatched bases: 10. The germline gives CDR1 SGHVS, CDR2 FQNEAQ. CDR3 length: 17 amino acids. This chain's CDR3 is CASSLALLAGLGNEQFF. CDR3 DNA sequence: TGTGCCAGCAGCTTAGCGCTTCTAGCGGGACTGGGGAATGAGCAGTTCTTC.

This clonotype was detected only a few times. The chain joins TRBV5-1 to TRBJ1-4; D might be TRBD1 (5 bases). Germline V lookup: CDR1 SGHRS, CDR2 YFSETQ. Trimming removed 7 bases from V and 6 bases from J, with 13 bases in between. There are 13 residues in the CDR3. Here the CDR3 reads CASAGGTYEKLFF. The CDR3 region has the DNA TGCGCCAGCGCCGGGGGAACGTATGAAAAACTGTTTTTT.

The sample holds a few counts of this clonotype. The gene calls are TRBV9 and TRBJ2-1; TRBD1 or TRBD2 may be the D gene (5 bases each). From germline, CDR1 is SGDLS and CDR2 YYNGEE. CDR3 length: 15 amino acids. V gave up 1 base and J gave up 6 bases, with 14 bases separating them. The CDR3 nucleotides are TGTGCCAGCAGCGTAAGAGGGGCTTTCGGCAATGAGCAGTTCTTC. Amino acid sequence: CASSVRGAFGNEQFF.

This clonotype was seen many times. The chain recombines TRBV3-1 with TRBJ2-7, with unresolved D. V was pared by 4 bases and J by 1 base, with 8 bases between. This CDR3 spans 13 amino acids. Germline-derived CDR1 and CDR2 are LGHDT and YNNKEL (reference sequence). For the CDR3, the DNA is TGTGCCAGCAGCCCTTTTACGTCCTACGAGCAGTACTTC. The encoded protein is CASSPFTSYEQYF.

This clonotype was seen a handful of times. This sequence joins TRBV5-1 and TRBJ1-2; 7 bases map to TRBD1. CDR1 and CDR2 from the germline V gene are SGHRS and YFSETQ. CDR3 length: 14 residues. Trimming cost V 3 bases and J 4 bases; bases outside gene matches: 6. DNA for the CDR3: TGCGCCAGCAGCTCCCAACAGGGGACCTATGGCTACACCTTC. This gives the protein CASSSQQGTYGYTF. Complete variable domain (other parts from reference TRBV5-1 and TRBJ1-2): KAGVTQTPRYLIKTRGQQVTLSCSPISGHRSVSWYQQTPGQGLQFLFEYFSETQRNKGNFPGRFSGRQFSNSRSEMNVSTLELGDSALYLCASSSQQGTYGYTFGSGTRLTVV.

This clonotype has at least ten counts. This chain uses TRBV18 with TRBJ1-1, with D tentatively TRBD1 (5 bases). The V and J ends lost 8 bases and 0 bases respectively, with 10 bases between them. The CDR3 extends over 13 amino acids. Germline CDR1 is KGHSH and CDR2 is LQKENI. The CDR3 DNA reads TGTGCCAGCAGCCCGGGGGTGAACACTGAAGCTTTCTTT. Its translation is CASSPGVNTEAFF. Based on the CDR3 plus reference TRBV18 and TRBJ1-1, the full variable domain is NAGVMQNPRHLVRRRGQEARLRCSPMKGHSHVYWYRQLPEEGLKFMVYLQKENIIDESGMPKERFSAEFPKEGPSILRIQQVVRGDSAAYFCASSPGVNTEAFFGQGTRLTVV.

This chain joins TRBV6-7 and TRBJ2-1; TRBD2 matches 11 bases. TRBV6-7 is treated as an ORF (open reading frame) with a function not yet certain. J lost 4 bases, V lost 6 bases, and 5 bases had no gene match. The CDR3 covers 15 residues. CDR3 loop: CASRVTSGIYNEQFF. Here the CDR3 DNA reads TGTGCCAGCAGGGTGACTAGCGGGATTTACAATGAGCAGTTCTTC.

This clonotype was recorded many times. This chain joins TRBV5-1 and TRBJ1-1; 9 bases are a match to TRBD1. This CDR3 region has 16 residues. Trimming removed 3 bases from V and 1 base from J; junction bases left unmatched: 7. Germline V CDR1 and CDR2: SGHRS, YFSETQ. The CDR3 spells CASSSRGDRANTEAFF. The CDR3, as DNA: TGCGCCAGCAGCTCCAGGGGGGACAGGGCGAACACTGAAGCTTTCTTT. The full variable domain, with the rest looked up from reference TRBV5-1 and TRBJ1-1, is KAGVTQTPRYLIKTRGQQVTLSCSPISGHRSVSWYQQTPGQGLQFLFEYFSETQRNKGNFPGRFSGRQFSNSRSEMNVSTLELGDSALYLCASSSRGDRANTEAFFGQGTRLTVV.

This clonotype was detected only a few times. The chain is built from TRBV29-1 and TRBJ1-2; D is unresolved. V was pared by 7 bases and J by 5 bases, with 23 bases between. The CDR3 length is 15 residues. The germline V gene has CDR1 SQVTM and CDR2 ANQGSEA. CDR3 bases: TGCAGCGCAGAAGGGCTTGGGGAGGCTTGGTATGGCTACACCTTC. This translates into CSAEGLGEAWYGYTF.

This clonotype was seen repeatedly, ten times or more. CDR3 sequence: CASSARRTRYGYTF. The DNA of the CDR3 is TGTGCCAGCAGTGCCCGCCGTACCCGCTATGGCTACACCTTC. This chain links TRBV12-3 or TRBV12-4 with TRBJ1-2; D remains unclear. Trimming removed 5 bases from V and 4 bases from J, with 14 bases in between. There are 14 residues in the CDR3.

The V call is TRBV12-3 or TRBV12-4, the J call TRBJ1-1, with D hard to call. Trimming removed 5 bases from V and 1 base from J, with 8 bases in between. The CDR3 runs to 13 residues. CDR3 protein: CASSPRTNTEAFF. Here the CDR3 DNA reads TGTGCCAGCAGTCCCCGGACGAACACTGAAGCTTTCTTT.

This clonotype has ten or more counts. The V call is TRBV19, the J call TRBJ2-3, with D perhaps matching TRBD2 (6 bases). The CDR3 is made up of 14 amino acids. The V gene lost 9 bases and the J gene lost 0 bases, with 13 bases spanning the gap. Germline V gene lookup returns CDR1 LNHDA and CDR2 SQIVND (reference sequence). DNA of the CDR3: TGTGCCAGCAGCACGGGACTCAGCACAGATACGCAGTATTTT. Translating it yields CASSTGLSTDTQYF.

The chain is built from TRBV30 and TRBJ2-5; 16 nucleotides line up with TRBD2. With V trimmed by 0 bases and J by 4 bases, 2 bases remained unmatched. The CDR3 is 16 residues long. Germline CDR1 GTSNPN, CDR2 SVGIG (reference sequence). The CDR3 loop is CAWSVGTSGGGETQYF. CDR3 coding DNA: TGTGCCTGGAGTGTAGGGACTAGCGGGGGGGGAGAGACCCAGTACTTC.

This clonotype has a single count. One base away lies a much larger clone, so this may be a sequencing read error. The chain links TRBV10-2 to TRBJ1-6; no clear D. Trimming removed 6 bases from V and 13 bases from J, with 16 bases in between. The CDR3 extends over 13 amino acids. The germline V gene has CDR1 WSHSY and CDR2 SAAADI. The CDR3 sequence is CASRAALTPPLHF. Here the CDR3 DNA reads TGCGCCAGCAGAGCGGCCTTAACGCCGCCCCTCCACTTT.

Remarks on this clonotype: A much more abundant neighbour one base away suggests this may be a read error. This chain joins TRBV30 and TRBJ2-7; D tentatively fits TRBD1 or TRBD2 (5 bases each). Germline V lookup: CDR1 GTSNPN, CDR2 SVGIG (reference sequence). This CDR3 is built from 13 residues. CDR3 sequence (DNA): TGTGCCTGGCAAAGCCCTGGGACCTACGAGCGGTACTTC. Translating it yields CAWQSPGTYERYF. Full variable domain (missing parts from reference TRBV30 and TRBJ2-7): SQTIHQWPATLVQPVGSPLSLECTVEGTSNPNLYWYRQAAGRGLQLLFYSVGIGQISSEVPQNLSASRPQDRQFILSSKKLLLSDSGFYLCAWQSPGTYERYFGPGTRLTVT.

This rearrangement joins TRBV10-3 to TRBJ2-3; D possibly corresponds to TRBD1 (7 bases). CDR1 and CDR2 from the germline V gene are ENHRY and SYGVKD. The CDR3 is 15 residues long. V was trimmed by 6 bases and J by 8 bases, leaving 21 bases between them. CDR3 nucleotide sequence: TGTGCCATCAGGGAGGGCGGACAGGTTATTTCTACGCAGTATTTT. Its protein is CAIREGGQVISTQYF.

This clonotype was counted many times. This chain joins TRBV6-5 and TRBJ2-3; TRBD1 agrees at 7 bases. The germline CDR1 and CDR2 sequences are MNHEY and SVGAGI. Trimming cost V 0 bases and J 4 bases; bases outside gene matches: 7. The CDR3 length is 16 residues. The CDR3 spells CASSYSISTGADTQYF. The CDR3 coding sequence is TGTGCCAGCAGTTACTCGATATCTACAGGGGCAGATACGCAGTATTTT.